One T cell receptor (beta chain) is described in this entry. Its antigen is not yet known. Nothing much larger sits one base from this clone, and base qualities are not available. Patients with autoimmune disease history or receiving systemic immunosuppression were excluded from the trial. In every dose cohort, peripheral blood was drawn for TCR sequencing at baseline, cycle 4 day 1, and cycle 7 day 1. Samples were obtained from an open-label, multicenter, first-in-human phase I dose-escalation trial of ivuxolimab. Adults with locally advanced or metastatic melanoma, renal cell, hepatocellular, or head and neck squamous cell carcinoma were enrolled in the trial. Before TCR sequencing, CD4+ and CD8+ T cells were separately sorted from peripheral blood. The V and J ends are trimmed by 4 bases and 1 base, leaving 11 bases between them. The CDR3 spans 14 residues, from the cysteine through the phenylalanine. The DNA shown is the 42-base CDR3, in frame from base 1. For CDR1 and CDR2, the germline V gene (reference sequence) lists SGHNT and YYREEE.

This sample stems from a study of OX40 agonist ivuxolimab in advanced cancers. In terms of the full investigation: The costimulatory receptor OX40 (CD134) was targeted by ivuxolimab, a fully human IgG2 agonistic monoclonal antibody. The paper covers the monotherapy dose-escalation part of the phase I ivuxolimab trial, which included N of about 56 patients. In the dose-escalation cohort, more than 80% of patients were male, and the mean age was roughly 60 years with a range of roughly 20 to 80. Intravenous ivuxolimab was administered to patients every 2 weeks at six dose levels: 0.01, 0.1, 0.3, 1.5, 3 and 10 mg/kg. Prior anti-PD-1, anti-PD-L1 or anti-CTLA-4 therapy was permitted, and checkpoint inhibitors had been received by roughly 40% of dose-escalation patients. Of the 52 patients in dose escalation, 19 had hepatocellular carcinoma, around 15 had melanoma, 9 had renal cell carcinoma and 9 had head and neck cancer. Peripheral TCRbeta sequencing aimed to test whether ivuxolimab altered TCR sequence diversity and caused clonal T-cell expansion. Partial responses occurred in three dose-escalation patients, of whom one had hepatocellular carcinoma and two had cutaneous melanoma.

Genomic DNA was isolated from the sorted cells so that the TCRbeta CDR3 region could be sequenced. The immunoSEQ Assay was used for sequencing of TCRbeta CDR3 regions. The clones in this table, taken by TCRdb from immuneACCESS, are in-frame only. Not every clone is retained; where verified, under half of the shortfall comes from an unresolved V gene, and the cause of the rest is unknown. This sample gives some 99,000 clones in total; about four fifths of them show up just once. The ten biggest clones cover roughly 1.5% of the sample. Study-wide findings and limitations: Clonal expansion of both CD4+ and CD8+ blood T cells was observed from baseline to week 6 at doses 0.1 to 3.0 mg/kg. After ivuxolimab, more expanded clones were found on average in CD8+ T cells than in CD4+ T cells. Which antigens the clonally expanded peripheral T cells were specific for was not determined. Low levels of normalized T-cell clonal expansion were also seen in some patients who did not respond. Partial responders in the 0.1-3.0 mg/kg groups had among the lowest normalized peripheral clonal expansion, especially among CD8+ T cells.

This specimen consisted of CD4+ or CD8+ T cells sorted from blood, obtained in a trial of the OX40 agonist ivuxolimab. The sequence was collected from an adult with an advanced solid tumor such as melanoma, head and neck, liver or kidney cancer. The rearranged segments are TRBV5-4 and TRBJ2-5; a tentative D call is TRBD1 (5 bases match). The sequenced DNA is TGTGCCAGCAGCACCCGACAGCTCCAAGAGACCCAGTACTTC. This is translated as CASSTRQLQETQYF.